This TCR beta chain stems from a study of T-cell reconstitution after alpha-beta-depleted transplantation in children (dated by TCRdb to the mid-2010s). About the investigation overall: Using TCR repertoire profiling, the study quantitatively followed how T-cell immune reconstitution unfolded in children after TCRalphabeta/CD19-depleted allogeneic hematopoietic cell transplantation.

Measured from the cysteine to the phenylalanine, the CDR3 is 14 residues long. The sequence is cut down to CDR3 DNA, 42 bases in frame from base 1. V is cut by 2 bases and J by 0 bases, and the space between the germline ends is 8 bases. CDR1 MNHEY and CDR2 SVGAGI were looked up in the germline V gene. Receptors were amplified or captured by PCR. The sequencing machine was an Illumina HiSeq 2500. TCR libraries were prepared with molecular barcoding, using unique molecular identifiers to normalize TCRbeta repertoire quantification. TCRdb trimmed public reads at Q25 via fastp, called clones via MiXCR and kept in-frame beta chains. Each CDR3 protein appears once, grouped with its most common genes and DNA. The sample records about 240,000 distinct CDR3 sequences, around 13% of which are singletons. The ten largest account for 2% to 3% of the sample. This clonotype was observed many times. What antigen it recognizes has not been identified. No qualities accompany the bases; no much larger clone lies one base away.

The chain was built from TRBV6-5 and TRBJ2-7; confidence is insufficient to name the D gene. This sequence was found in a human donor who donated a stem cell graft to a child with acute lymphoblastic leukemia. This specimen consisted of PBMCs from the stem cell graft donor, obtained from the stem cell graft. CDR3 protein: CASSYSSYSYEQYF. The bases are TGTGCCAGCAGTTACAGCAGTTACTCCTACGAGCAGTACTTC.